These 11 T cell receptor beta chains originate from one sample sequenced in a study of OX40 agonist ivuxolimab in advanced cancers. TCRdb's table, derived via immunoSEQ multiplex PCR, lists solely in-frame clones and lacks some. The sample consists of about 88,000 clones, approximately 87% of them appearing once. Source: CD4+ or CD8+ T cells sorted from blood, taken in a trial of the OX40 agonist ivuxolimab. All receptors come from an adult with an advanced solid tumor such as melanoma, head and neck, liver or kidney cancer.

CDR3 protein: CASSLDNRKTYEQYF. CDR3 DNA sequence: TGTGCCAGCAGCTTAGATAACAGAAAAACCTACGAGCAGTACTTC. V gene TRBV11-2 combines with J gene TRBJ2-7; D is unresolved. With 0 bases removed from V and 2 bases from J, the gap between germline ends came to 11 bases. This CDR3 spans 15 amino acids. Germline assignment: CDR1 SGHAT and CDR2 FQNNGV.

This chain links TRBV2 with TRBJ1-4; 10 nucleotides line up with TRBD1. V lost 8 bases to trimming and J lost 1 base; unmatched junction nucleotides: 4. The CDR3 sequence is 15 residues long. Germline V gives CDR1 SNHLY, CDR2 FYNNEI. The CDR3 here is CASGRDRGTNEKLFF. The CDR3 bases are TGTGCCAGCGGACGGGACAGGGGAACTAATGAAAAACTGTTTTTT.

This clone was counted a single time. V gene TRBV5-6 combines with J gene TRBJ2-3; 9 positions agree with TRBD1. CDR1 SGHDT and CDR2 YYEEEE come from the germline V gene. The CDR3 totals 16 residues. Trimming removed 0 bases from V and 1 base from J; junction bases left unmatched: 3. The CDR3: CASSLVWTGGTDTQYF. In DNA form, the CDR3 reads TGTGCCAGCAGCTTGGTCTGGACAGGGGGCACAGATACGCAGTATTTT.

The chain joins TRBV13 to TRBJ2-3; D may be TRBD1 (6 bases). Germline V lookup: CDR1 PRHDT, CDR2 FYEKMQ (reference sequence). The V gene lost 2 bases and the J gene lost 4 bases, with 13 bases spanning the gap. The CDR3 is 15 residues long. In DNA form, the CDR3 reads TGTGCCAGCAGCTTATACGGGACACGCCCAGATACGCAGTATTTT. It codes for CASSLYGTRPDTQYF.

Comment on this clone: Relative to the germline gene, one junction end is altered; a read error may explain this. CDR3 bases: TGTGCCGGCAGCCGCGACAGGGACAATGAGCAGTTCTTC. Protein: CAGSRDRDNEQFF. The chain is built from TRBV4-2 and TRBJ2-1; TRBD1 aligns across 7 bases. The CDR3 contains 13 residues. Germline CDR1 reads LGHNA; CDR2 reads YNFKEQ.

The chain has TRBV5-1 and TRBJ1-4; 10 nucleotides agree with TRBD1. The CDR3 loop spans 15 amino acids. Germline values: CDR1 SGHRS, CDR2 YFSETQ. V dropped 0 bases and J dropped 7; count of bases not matched to a gene: 3. CDR3 sequence (DNA): TGCGCCAGCAGCTTGGGACAGGGGGCGGTTGAAAAACTGTTTTTT. It codes for CASSLGQGAVEKLFF.

The chain recombines TRBV14 with TRBJ2-7, with D unclear. CDR1 is SGHDN, CDR2 FVKESK, per germline. Trimming removed 3 bases at V and 0 bases at J, with 18 bases between. The CDR3 runs 17 residues. The CDR3 reads CASSHPHGRTRSYEQYF. The CDR3 nucleotides read TGTGCCAGCAGCCACCCCCACGGACGGACCCGCTCCTACGAGCAGTACTTC.

V is TRBV14 and J is TRBJ1-2; D unresolved. Deletions cut 0 bases from V and 4 bases from J, with 9 bases between. In germline, CDR1 is SGHDN, CDR2 FVKESK. The CDR3 spans 14 residues. CDR3 amino acids: CASSQDLITYGYTF. CDR3 DNA: TGTGCCAGCAGCCAAGATCTCATCACCTATGGCTACACCTTC.

The chain carries TRBV9 and TRBJ2-5, with D possibly matching TRBD2 (5 bases). CDR1 SGDLS and CDR2 YYNGEE come from the germline V gene. The length of the CDR3 is 13 residues. Trimming removed 0 bases at V and 3 bases at J, with 6 bases between. CDR3 region: CASSVAAEETQYF. In DNA, the CDR3 is TGTGCCAGCAGCGTAGCAGCGGAAGAGACCCAGTACTTC.

The chain couples TRBV5-5 to TRBJ2-3; D is tentatively TRBD1 or TRBD2 (5 bases each). The V gene's germline CDR1 is SGHKS and CDR2 YYEKEE (reference sequence). This CDR3 contains 15 residues. V shed 4 bases and J shed 0 bases, with 12 bases lying between them. The CDR3 loop reads CASSPGRRSTDTQYF. In nucleotides, the CDR3 is TGTGCCAGCAGCCCGGGACGGCGAAGCACAGATACGCAGTATTTT.

The V and J genes are TRBV5-4 and TRBJ2-3; the D gene is possibly TRBD2 (5 bases). Germline values: CDR1 SGHNT, CDR2 YYREEE (reference sequence). The germline V and J ends were trimmed by 4 bases and 0 bases, with 12 bases remaining between them. The CDR3 totals 15 residues. CDR3: CASSPEVRSTDTQYF. CDR3 nucleotide sequence: TGTGCCAGCAGCCCGGAGGTGCGGAGCACAGATACGCAGTATTTT.